The rows below give T cell receptor beta chains drawn from one sample of a study of technical replicates of blood from several donors. Sequencing used immunoSEQ multiplex PCR; TCRdb keeps in-frame clones, though not all of them. The sample records under 90,000 clones, about 90% being singletons. The specimen was T cells isolated from PBMCs. The receptors stem from a human donor in good health. Both conserved end residues are part of each CDR3. D genes are given only for firm matches. Some rows mark clone size as missing; the rest say once, few, many or name a class of expanded clone.

d_gene: -; j_gene: TRBJ1-2; v_gene: TRBV28; abundance: -; CDR3nt: TGTGCCAGCAGTTTGAGCCTCTATGGCTACACCTTC; CDR3aa: CASSLSLYGYTF
d_gene: -; j_gene: TRBJ2-5; v_gene: TRBV5-1; abundance: -; CDR3nt: TGCGCCAGCAGCTTGGGTCTCGCCCAGGGGGAGACCCAGTACTTC; CDR3aa: CASSLGLAQGETQYF
d_gene: -; j_gene: TRBJ2-1; v_gene: TRBV2; abundance: -; CDR3nt: TGTGCCAGCAGTGTTCTTGGCCGGAGTATGAATGAGCAGTTCTTC; CDR3aa: CASSVLGRSMNEQFF
d_gene: -; j_gene: TRBJ2-7; v_gene: TRBV4-1; abundance: -; CDR3nt: TGCGCCAGCAGCCAAGATCTACAGGGTATCTACGAGCAGTACTTC; CDR3aa: CASSQDLQGIYEQYF
d_gene: TRBD2; j_gene: TRBJ2-7; v_gene: TRBV19; abundance: -; CDR3nt: TGTGCCAGTTCAGGACTAGCGGGGGTGAGATACGAGCAGTACTTC; CDR3aa: CASSGLAGVRYEQYF
d_gene: TRBD1; j_gene: TRBJ2-3; v_gene: TRBV29-1; abundance: -; CDR3nt: TGCAGCGGAACGGGACAGCTCACAGATACGCAGTATTTT; CDR3aa: CSGTGQLTDTQYF
d_gene: -; j_gene: TRBJ1-1; v_gene: TRBV19; abundance: -; CDR3nt: TGTGCCACTCGGGACACCCCCATTGGGTCGAACACTGAAGCTTTCTTT; CDR3aa: CATRDTPIGSNTEAFF
d_gene: TRBD1; j_gene: TRBJ2-7; v_gene: TRBV4-1; abundance: -; CDR3nt: TGCGCCAGCAGCCCGGGACAGTTAAGCTCCTACGAGCAGTACTTC; CDR3aa: CASSPGQLSSYEQYF
d_gene: TRBD2; j_gene: TRBJ2-7; v_gene: TRBV11-3; abundance: -; CDR3nt: TGTGCCAGCAGCTCAGCGGGATCTTCCTACGAGCAGTACTTC; CDR3aa: CASSSAGSSYEQYF
d_gene: TRBD1; j_gene: TRBJ2-5; v_gene: TRBV5-1; abundance: -; CDR3nt: TGCGCCAGCAGCCCGGGGACAGGGACGGGGGAGACCCAGTACTTC; CDR3aa: CASSPGTGTGETQYF
d_gene: -; j_gene: TRBJ2-1; v_gene: TRBV28; abundance: -; CDR3nt: TGTGCCAGCGGTTCAGGACTAGGAGGGGGCTCCTACAATGAGCAGTTCTTC; CDR3aa: CASGSGLGGGSYNEQFF
d_gene: -; j_gene: TRBJ2-3; v_gene: TRBV28; abundance: -; CDR3nt: TGTGCCAGCAGTTTTGAGGGGGTCCTCACAGATACGCAGTATTTT; CDR3aa: CASSFEGVLTDTQYF
d_gene: -; j_gene: TRBJ2-5; v_gene: TRBV14; abundance: -; CDR3nt: TGTGCCAGCAGCGACAACCCCCATGGGGCCCGGCGTCAAGAGACCCAGTACTTC; CDR3aa: CASSDNPHGARRQETQYF
d_gene: TRBD1; j_gene: TRBJ1-5; v_gene: TRBV27; abundance: -; CDR3nt: TGTGCCAGCAGTTTATTGGGACAGGTTGGCAATCAGCCCCAGCATTTT; CDR3aa: CASSLLGQVGNQPQHF
d_gene: TRBD1; j_gene: TRBJ2-1; v_gene: TRBV6-6; abundance: -; CDR3nt: TGTGCCAGCAGACCCCCAGGGGGCAATGAGCAGTTCTTC; CDR3aa: CASRPPGGNEQFF
d_gene: TRBD2; j_gene: TRBJ2-3; v_gene: TRBV28; abundance: -; CDR3nt: TGTGCCAGCAGCCCGCTAGCGGGGGGGAGGGCAGATACGCAGTATTTT; CDR3aa: CASSPLAGGRADTQYF
d_gene: -; j_gene: TRBJ2-7; v_gene: TRBV11-2; abundance: -; CDR3nt: TGTGCCAGCAGCTTAGCCGTTATTGAGCAGTACTTC; CDR3aa: CASSLAVIEQYF
d_gene: -; j_gene: TRBJ2-3; v_gene: TRBV6-4; abundance: -; CDR3nt: TGTGCCAGCAGTTTGCGGGAAAGCACAGATACGCAGTATTTT; CDR3aa: CASSLRESTDTQYF
d_gene: -; j_gene: TRBJ2-2; v_gene: TRBV27; abundance: -; CDR3nt: TGTGCCAGCAGATACAATGGGGGGGGCTATACCGGGGAGCTGTTTTTT; CDR3aa: CASRYNGGGYTGELFF
d_gene: -; j_gene: TRBJ1-2; v_gene: TRBV29-1; abundance: -; CDR3nt: TGCAGCGTTGAGCGGGGGGGCTCACTATCCTATGGCTACACCTTC; CDR3aa: CSVERGGSLSYGYTF
d_gene: TRBD2; j_gene: TRBJ2-1; v_gene: TRBV7-3; abundance: -; CDR3nt: TGTGCCAGCAGCGCCCCCTCCAGCGGGGGCACCCAGTTCTTC; CDR3aa: CASSAPSSGGTQFF
d_gene: TRBD2; j_gene: TRBJ2-2; v_gene: TRBV6-1; abundance: -; CDR3nt: TGTGCCAGCAGTGAAGTGGGGGGGACGGGCAGCACCGGGGAGCTGTTTTTT; CDR3aa: CASSEVGGTGSTGELFF
d_gene: -; j_gene: TRBJ2-2; v_gene: TRBV6-1; abundance: -; CDR3nt: TGTGCCAGCAGGCGACTACAGGGAACGGAGGAGCTGTTTTTT; CDR3aa: CASRRLQGTEELFF
d_gene: TRBD2; j_gene: TRBJ2-7; v_gene: TRBV7-9; abundance: -; CDR3nt: TGTGCCAGCAGCTTAGTTTCTTGGGGCATAGCGGGAGGTTCCGAGCAGTACTTC; CDR3aa: CASSLVSWGIAGGSEQYF
d_gene: TRBD1; j_gene: TRBJ2-7; v_gene: TRBV27; abundance: once; CDR3nt: TGTGCCAGCAGACAACAGGGGCGGACCTACGAGCAGTACTTC; CDR3aa: CASRQQGRTYEQYF
d_gene: -; j_gene: TRBJ2-1; v_gene: TRBV2; abundance: -; CDR3nt: TGTGCCAGCCTGTCCGGGGGGCCCTTTTCCTACAATGAGCAGTTCTTC; CDR3aa: CASLSGGPFSYNEQFF
d_gene: -; j_gene: TRBJ2-7; v_gene: TRBV6-5; abundance: once; CDR3nt: TGTGCCAGCAGTTTTAAGAGAACGAGCTCCTACGAGCAGTACTTC; CDR3aa: CASSFKRTSSYEQYF
d_gene: -; j_gene: TRBJ2-7; v_gene: TRBV4-2; abundance: -; CDR3nt: TGTGCCAGCAGCCAAAGGGGGGGCGCAGGGGGCGGCTACGAGCAGTACTTC; CDR3aa: CASSQRGGAGGGYEQYF
d_gene: TRBD2; j_gene: TRBJ2-1; v_gene: TRBV9; abundance: -; CDR3nt: TGTGCCAGCAGCGTAGTAGCGGGGGGGCCGCTTGAGCAGTTCTTC; CDR3aa: CASSVVAGGPLEQFF